This T cell receptor (beta chain) was identified during a study of blood T cell repertoires in COVID-19. Study-wide background: Some COVID-19 samples were acute and others convalescent; all came from the United States, Italy and Spain.

Germline V CDR1 and CDR2: LNHDA, SQIVND (reference sequence). V was clipped by 0 bases and J by 1 base, with 12 bases between them. The CDR3 runs to 16 residues. Ages ranged from roughly 18 to 100 years, with residence in more than 20 US areas. Original data processing: Researchers report that nucleated cell counts were estimated from reference gene primer amplification. Only in-frame clones appear in the TCRdb table, and some are missing; sequencing was by immunoSEQ multiplex PCR. The DNA gave D and trimming, while V, J and clone size come from that table. The sample includes fewer than 350,000 clones, just over 90% of them seen just once.

The TCR comes from a middle-aged woman with acute COVID-19. The chain has TRBV19 and TRBJ1-1, with D possibly matching TRBD1 (6 bases). Sequences were obtained from PBMCs or T cells enriched from blood (not recorded which). CDR3 sequence reads: CASSIDLGQKNTEAFF. DNA for the CDR3: TGTGCCAGTAGTATAGACCTTGGACAGAAGAACACTGAAGCTTTCTTT.